The clone carrying this T cell receptor gamma chain was found a few times. Its cognate antigen is unknown. Other nucleotide sequences in the sample specify the same CDR3. The template was reverse-transcribed extracted RNA. Pooled V-gene forward primers with one constant-region reverse primer generated the CDR3 amplicons by multiplex PCR. TCRdb re-called the multiplex PCR reads with CATT. The sample has 25,000 to 35,000 gamma-chain clones, about 18% seen once; the top ten hold 1.5% to 2%. The data belong to a study of Vδ1+ human thymocytes. Study results and caveats: Around 20% of thymic delta-chain sequences were Vdelta2, with few Vdelta3, unlike blood Vdelta1+ controls. Thymic TRG and TRD repertoires appeared highly polyclonal, with Gaussian CDR3 length distributions.

The sorted cells were CD3+ Vdelta1+ Vdelta2- thymocytes from alphabeta-depleted thymus. Vdelta1+ thymocyte sorts reached between 98% and 99.6% purity. V lost 0 bases and J lost 7; bases outside the gene matches: 3. The CDR3 is 16 amino acids. Germline V gene data show CDR1 as GITISATS and CDR2 as ISYDGTV (reference sequence). The chain links TRGV9 to TRGJP. Sequenced: Vdelta1+ gamma-delta thymocytes from the thymus. Subset: FACS-sorted CD3+ TCRalphabeta- TCRVdelta1+ TCRVdelta2- thymocytes. The source of this sequence is a boy under two years old who had congenital heart surgery. CDR3 loop: CALWEVLELGKKIKVF. CDR3 sequence (DNA): TGTGCCTTGTGGGAGGTGCTGGAGTTGGGCAAAAAAATCAAGGTATTT.